This T cell receptor beta chain was documented in a study of blood T cells in healthy people across ages. General study findings and limits: Greater diversity and more naive CD4+ cells were seen in long-lived donors than in aged donors.

Germline CDR1 is SEHNR and CDR2 is FQNEAQ (reference sequence). V gave up 2 bases and J gave up 5 bases; unmatched junction bases: 8. The CDR3 has 15 residues. This clonotype was counted a few times. As yet, its antigen is unknown. A sample-barcoded 5' primer and a J-beta primer mix were used in a second PCR of about 6 to 12 cycles. TCRdb recomputed calls from the 5' RACE reads with MiXCR, one row per CDR3 protein. The sample carries roughly 550,000 distinct CDR3 sequences, under 30% recorded once. The same data also contributed to another study, on T cells of mothers and their children. That study reports: Donation came from three healthy Caucasian mothers together with their six children. Barcodes for each sample and 2-4 random nucleotides were added by the M1S primer used in the second PCR.

The receptor was isolated from a boy younger than 18 in good health. The chain combines TRBV7-9 with TRBJ2-5, with TRBD1 matching over 7 bases. The sample consisted of blood. The CDR3 reads CASSLRGQIGETQYF. CDR3 sequence (DNA): TGTGCCAGCAGCTTACGGGGACAGATTGGGGAGACCCAGTACTTC.